The 22 T cell receptor beta chains reported below all come from one sample, sequenced in a study of STAT5B mutations in CD4+ large granular lymphocyte leukemia. The protocol was immunoSEQ multiplex PCR, while the TCRdb copy is restricted to in-frame clones and leaves out a portion. The profile shows tens of thousands of clones, around 81% of them singletons. Sequenced: CD4+ T cells from blood buffy coats. Receptors originate from a human donor in good health.

This clone is a singleton in its sample. The rearrangement joins TRBV7-9 to TRBJ2-3; 8 nucleotides match TRBD1. The junction had 4 bases not matched to a gene; V was cut back by 5 bases and J by 3 bases. CDR1 and CDR2 from the germline V gene are SEHNR and FQNEAQ (reference sequence). The CDR3 is 14 amino acids. Here the CDR3 DNA reads TGTGCCAGCAGCCAACGGGACAGGACAGATACGCAGTATTTT. This encodes CASSQRDRTDTQYF.

This chain uses TRBV7-3 with TRBJ2-3; no firm D call. The ends were cut back, 4 bases at V and 4 bases at J, with 12 bases in the middle. Germline assignment: CDR1 SGHTA and CDR2 FQGTGA. The CDR3 consists of 14 residues. In nucleotides, the CDR3 is TGTGCCAGCAGCTCCCCCGGATCGCCAGATACGCAGTATTTT. Protein product: CASSSPGSPDTQYF.

V gene TRBV19 combines with J gene TRBJ1-3; 7 bases match TRBD1. The V gene's germline CDR1 is LNHDA and CDR2 SQIVND (reference sequence). The CDR3 length is 15 residues. The J segment lost 0 bases and the V segment lost 7 bases, leaving 6 bases of the junction unmatched. CDR3 loop: CASTLGQFSGNTIYF. CDR3 sequence (DNA): TGTGCCAGTACCTTGGGACAGTTCTCTGGAAACACCATATATTTT.

The V gene is TRBV5-1, the J gene TRBJ2-1; D tentatively reads TRBD1 or TRBD2 (5 bases each). The V gene lost 2 bases and the J gene lost 4 bases, with 19 bases spanning the gap. Germline CDR1 SGHRS, CDR2 YFSETQ. The CDR3 length is 17 residues. The DNA of the CDR3 is TGCGCCAGCAGCTTCCGGGGCCCTTCGGGAAGATACAATGAGCAGTTCTTC. The encoded protein is CASSFRGPSGRYNEQFF. Full variable domain (outside the CDR3, taken from reference TRBV5-1 and TRBJ2-1): KAGVTQTPRYLIKTRGQQVTLSCSPISGHRSVSWYQQTPGQGLQFLFEYFSETQRNKGNFPGRFSGRQFSNSRSEMNVSTLELGDSALYLCASSFRGPSGRYNEQFFGPGTRLTVL.

This clone was seen a few times. The chain carries TRBV5-4 and TRBJ2-1; no firm D call. The CDR3 runs 14 residues. V lost 4 bases and J 4 bases, leaving 12 bases between the germline ends. The V gene's germline CDR1 is SGHNT and CDR2 YYREEE (reference sequence). For the CDR3, the DNA is TGTGCCAGCAGCCAATCCGGAGAATACAATGAGCAGTTCTTC. This codes for CASSQSGEYNEQFF.

The chain carries TRBV21-1 and TRBJ2-1; TRBD2 is the table's D call and was not checked against the DNA. TRBV21-1 is flagged as a pseudogene. The CDR3 loop spans 16 amino acids. Here the CDR3 reads CASSKPGLAAYNEQFF. DNA for the CDR3: TGTGCCAGCAGCAAACCGGGACTAGCGGCCTACAATGAGCAGTTCTTC.

The V and J genes are TRBV7-2 and TRBJ2-2, with TRBD2 as a possible D gene (6 bases). V was trimmed by 5 bases and J by 0 bases, leaving 13 bases between them. Germline assignment: CDR1 SGHTA and CDR2 FQGNSA. The CDR3 sequence is 16 residues long. The CDR3 loop reads CASSRVAGSNTGELFF. DNA of the CDR3: TGTGCCAGCAGCCGGGTGGCGGGGTCGAACACCGGGGAGCTGTTTTTT.

CDR3 coding DNA: TGTGCCAGCAGTTTATTTGCCGGAGTCCAAGAGACCCAGTACTTC. Protein: CASSLFAGVQETQYF. The chain joins TRBV27 to TRBJ2-5, with D unresolved. Germline-derived CDR1 and CDR2 are MNHEY and SMNVEV (reference sequence). V was trimmed by 1 base and J by 1 base, leaving 10 bases between them. This CDR3 region has 15 residues.

This sequence joins TRBV10-2 and TRBJ1-5; the D is unclear. This CDR3 comprises 12 residues. CDR1 and CDR2 (germline): WSHSY, SAAADI. V was shortened by 3 bases and J by 5 bases, with 5 bases between the two germline ends. The CDR3, as DNA: TGCGCCAGCAGTGAAATGGATCAGCCCCAGCATTTT. Translation gives CASSEMDQPQHF.

The V and J genes are TRBV6-5 and TRBJ1-1, with TRBD1 matching 10 bases. This CDR3 region has 16 residues. V gave up 0 bases and J gave up 5 bases; unmatched junction bases: 6. The V gene's germline CDR1 is MNHEY and CDR2 SVGAGI. The CDR3 loop reads CASSYSMRDRGTEAFF. The CDR3 DNA sequence: TGTGCCAGCAGTTACTCGATGAGGGACAGGGGAACTGAAGCTTTCTTT.

The chain employs TRBV29-1 and TRBJ2-1; 9 bases are a match to TRBD2. The CDR3 has 15 residues. V gave up 7 bases and J gave up 2 bases; unmatched junction bases: 9. The germline V gene encodes CDR1 SQVTM and CDR2 ANQGSEA. The CDR3: CSELGREGAYNEQFF. In nucleotides, the CDR3 is TGCAGCGAGTTAGGGCGGGAGGGTGCCTACAATGAGCAGTTCTTC.

The rearrangement uses TRBV28 and TRBJ2-7, with D perhaps given as TRBD1 or TRBD2 (5 bases each). The CDR3 covers 14 residues. The germline V gene encodes CDR1 MDHEN and CDR2 SYDVKM. Trimming shortened V by 7 bases and J by 11 bases, and 24 bases separated the two germline ends. The CDR3 coding sequence is TGTGCCAGCACCACCAGCCAAACAGGCACCGGGGAGTACTTC. Residues: CASTTSQTGTGEYF.

The V call is TRBV5-1, the J call TRBJ2-7, with 7 bases matching TRBD1. The CDR3 consists of 18 residues. Trimming at V came to 4 bases and at J to 3 bases, leaving 19 bases not matched to a gene. CDR1 SGHRS and CDR2 YFSETQ come from the germline V gene. The CDR3: CASSPGRQGVQFFYEQYF. Written as DNA, the CDR3 is TGCGCCAGCAGCCCGGGTAGGCAGGGGGTCCAATTCTTCTACGAGCAGTACTTC.

This clone was seen only a few times. The V gene is TRBV10-1, the J gene TRBJ1-4, with TRBD1 matching over 7 bases. The junction had 10 bases not matched to a gene; V was cut back by 6 bases and J by 12 bases. The length of the CDR3 is 13 residues. Per the germline V gene, CDR1 is WNHNN and CDR2 is SYGVQD (reference sequence). CDR3 sequence: CASRARGADELFF. CDR3 sequence (DNA): TGCGCCAGCAGGGCCAGGGGGGCCGACGAACTGTTTTTT.

This rearrangement joins TRBV29-1 to TRBJ1-5; D is perhaps TRBD1 (6 bases). Trimming cost V 6 bases and J 3 bases, with 12 bases left between them. In germline, CDR1 is SQVTM, CDR2 ANQGSEA. The CDR3 spans 13 residues. CDR3 nucleotides: TGCAGCGTCTCACAGGGTCTCAATCAGCCCCAGCATTTT. Its protein product is CSVSQGLNQPQHF.

This chain links TRBV27 with TRBJ2-3; the match to TRBD2 covers 7 bases. This CDR3 contains 13 residues. V dropped 5 bases and J dropped 8; count of bases not matched to a gene: 7. CDR1 and CDR2 from the germline V gene are MNHEY and SMNVEV (reference sequence). The CDR3 reads CASSPPPGGTQYF. The CDR3 region has the DNA TGTGCCAGCAGTCCCCCCCCGGGGGGTACGCAGTATTTT.

The chain links TRBV2 to TRBJ1-5, with D uncertain. The CDR3 is 14 residues long. Germline-derived CDR1 and CDR2 are SNHLY and FYNNEI. Between the trimmed V and J ends, which lost 6 bases and 1 base, there was a span of 10 bases. The CDR3 sequence is CASSQTDSNQPQHF. The CDR3 region has the DNA TGTGCCAGCAGCCAAACGGACAGCAATCAGCCCCAGCATTTT.

The CDR3 spells CASSLPSGRAGSGEQYF. The CDR3, as DNA: TGTGCCAGCAGCCTTCCTAGCGGGAGGGCCGGTTCCGGCGAGCAGTACTTC. The J gene is TRBJ2-7, the V gene TRBV2; TRBD2 matches 12 bases. The length of the CDR3 is 17 residues. In germline, CDR1 is SNHLY, CDR2 FYNNEI. The junction had 15 bases not matched to a gene; V was cut back by 6 bases and J by 6 bases.

The chain links TRBV5-4 to TRBJ2-1; the match to TRBD2 covers 12 bases. V was clipped by 4 bases and J by 2 bases; unmatched bases: 1. This CDR3 region has 15 residues. Germline V gene data show CDR1 as SGHNT and CDR2 as YYREEE (reference sequence). The CDR3 loop is CASSLAGGAYNEQFF. The CDR3 DNA reads TGTGCCAGCAGCCTAGCGGGAGGGGCCTACAATGAGCAGTTCTTC.

The rearrangement uses TRBV11-2 and TRBJ1-6; D gene uncertain. The germline gives CDR1 SGHAT, CDR2 FQNNGV. Trimming removed 5 bases at V and 8 bases at J, with 10 bases between. This CDR3 is built from 13 residues. The CDR3 DNA is TGTGCCAGCAGCCCGGGGTGGTATTCACCCCTCCACTTT. This translates into CASSPGWYSPLHF. The full variable domain, in which reference TRBV11-2 and TRBJ1-6 provide the parts outside the CDR3, is EAGVAQSPRYKIIEKRQSVAFWCNPISGHATLYWYQQILGQGPKLLIQFQNNGVVDDSQLPKDRFSAERLKGVDSTLKIQPAKLEDSAVYLCASSPGWYSPLHFGNGTRLTVT.

This chain connects TRBV29-1 to TRBJ1-1; D remains unclear. Germline values: CDR1 SQVTM, CDR2 ANQGSEA. CDR3 length equals 14 residues. V was cut by 0 bases and J by 4 bases, with 12 bases left in between. This CDR3 reads CSVEDLTAVTEAFF. The CDR3 coding sequence is TGCAGCGTTGAAGATCTCACGGCCGTCACTGAAGCTTTCTTT.

V is TRBV4-1 and J is TRBJ1-6, with unresolved D. This CDR3 has 16 amino acids. The ends were cut back, 1 base at V and 1 base at J, with 8 bases in the middle. Germline values: CDR1 MGHRA, CDR2 YSYEKL. The CDR3 sequence: CASSQVGRSYNSPLHF. The DNA of the CDR3 is TGCGCCAGCAGCCAAGTGGGGAGGTCCTATAATTCACCCCTCCACTTT.